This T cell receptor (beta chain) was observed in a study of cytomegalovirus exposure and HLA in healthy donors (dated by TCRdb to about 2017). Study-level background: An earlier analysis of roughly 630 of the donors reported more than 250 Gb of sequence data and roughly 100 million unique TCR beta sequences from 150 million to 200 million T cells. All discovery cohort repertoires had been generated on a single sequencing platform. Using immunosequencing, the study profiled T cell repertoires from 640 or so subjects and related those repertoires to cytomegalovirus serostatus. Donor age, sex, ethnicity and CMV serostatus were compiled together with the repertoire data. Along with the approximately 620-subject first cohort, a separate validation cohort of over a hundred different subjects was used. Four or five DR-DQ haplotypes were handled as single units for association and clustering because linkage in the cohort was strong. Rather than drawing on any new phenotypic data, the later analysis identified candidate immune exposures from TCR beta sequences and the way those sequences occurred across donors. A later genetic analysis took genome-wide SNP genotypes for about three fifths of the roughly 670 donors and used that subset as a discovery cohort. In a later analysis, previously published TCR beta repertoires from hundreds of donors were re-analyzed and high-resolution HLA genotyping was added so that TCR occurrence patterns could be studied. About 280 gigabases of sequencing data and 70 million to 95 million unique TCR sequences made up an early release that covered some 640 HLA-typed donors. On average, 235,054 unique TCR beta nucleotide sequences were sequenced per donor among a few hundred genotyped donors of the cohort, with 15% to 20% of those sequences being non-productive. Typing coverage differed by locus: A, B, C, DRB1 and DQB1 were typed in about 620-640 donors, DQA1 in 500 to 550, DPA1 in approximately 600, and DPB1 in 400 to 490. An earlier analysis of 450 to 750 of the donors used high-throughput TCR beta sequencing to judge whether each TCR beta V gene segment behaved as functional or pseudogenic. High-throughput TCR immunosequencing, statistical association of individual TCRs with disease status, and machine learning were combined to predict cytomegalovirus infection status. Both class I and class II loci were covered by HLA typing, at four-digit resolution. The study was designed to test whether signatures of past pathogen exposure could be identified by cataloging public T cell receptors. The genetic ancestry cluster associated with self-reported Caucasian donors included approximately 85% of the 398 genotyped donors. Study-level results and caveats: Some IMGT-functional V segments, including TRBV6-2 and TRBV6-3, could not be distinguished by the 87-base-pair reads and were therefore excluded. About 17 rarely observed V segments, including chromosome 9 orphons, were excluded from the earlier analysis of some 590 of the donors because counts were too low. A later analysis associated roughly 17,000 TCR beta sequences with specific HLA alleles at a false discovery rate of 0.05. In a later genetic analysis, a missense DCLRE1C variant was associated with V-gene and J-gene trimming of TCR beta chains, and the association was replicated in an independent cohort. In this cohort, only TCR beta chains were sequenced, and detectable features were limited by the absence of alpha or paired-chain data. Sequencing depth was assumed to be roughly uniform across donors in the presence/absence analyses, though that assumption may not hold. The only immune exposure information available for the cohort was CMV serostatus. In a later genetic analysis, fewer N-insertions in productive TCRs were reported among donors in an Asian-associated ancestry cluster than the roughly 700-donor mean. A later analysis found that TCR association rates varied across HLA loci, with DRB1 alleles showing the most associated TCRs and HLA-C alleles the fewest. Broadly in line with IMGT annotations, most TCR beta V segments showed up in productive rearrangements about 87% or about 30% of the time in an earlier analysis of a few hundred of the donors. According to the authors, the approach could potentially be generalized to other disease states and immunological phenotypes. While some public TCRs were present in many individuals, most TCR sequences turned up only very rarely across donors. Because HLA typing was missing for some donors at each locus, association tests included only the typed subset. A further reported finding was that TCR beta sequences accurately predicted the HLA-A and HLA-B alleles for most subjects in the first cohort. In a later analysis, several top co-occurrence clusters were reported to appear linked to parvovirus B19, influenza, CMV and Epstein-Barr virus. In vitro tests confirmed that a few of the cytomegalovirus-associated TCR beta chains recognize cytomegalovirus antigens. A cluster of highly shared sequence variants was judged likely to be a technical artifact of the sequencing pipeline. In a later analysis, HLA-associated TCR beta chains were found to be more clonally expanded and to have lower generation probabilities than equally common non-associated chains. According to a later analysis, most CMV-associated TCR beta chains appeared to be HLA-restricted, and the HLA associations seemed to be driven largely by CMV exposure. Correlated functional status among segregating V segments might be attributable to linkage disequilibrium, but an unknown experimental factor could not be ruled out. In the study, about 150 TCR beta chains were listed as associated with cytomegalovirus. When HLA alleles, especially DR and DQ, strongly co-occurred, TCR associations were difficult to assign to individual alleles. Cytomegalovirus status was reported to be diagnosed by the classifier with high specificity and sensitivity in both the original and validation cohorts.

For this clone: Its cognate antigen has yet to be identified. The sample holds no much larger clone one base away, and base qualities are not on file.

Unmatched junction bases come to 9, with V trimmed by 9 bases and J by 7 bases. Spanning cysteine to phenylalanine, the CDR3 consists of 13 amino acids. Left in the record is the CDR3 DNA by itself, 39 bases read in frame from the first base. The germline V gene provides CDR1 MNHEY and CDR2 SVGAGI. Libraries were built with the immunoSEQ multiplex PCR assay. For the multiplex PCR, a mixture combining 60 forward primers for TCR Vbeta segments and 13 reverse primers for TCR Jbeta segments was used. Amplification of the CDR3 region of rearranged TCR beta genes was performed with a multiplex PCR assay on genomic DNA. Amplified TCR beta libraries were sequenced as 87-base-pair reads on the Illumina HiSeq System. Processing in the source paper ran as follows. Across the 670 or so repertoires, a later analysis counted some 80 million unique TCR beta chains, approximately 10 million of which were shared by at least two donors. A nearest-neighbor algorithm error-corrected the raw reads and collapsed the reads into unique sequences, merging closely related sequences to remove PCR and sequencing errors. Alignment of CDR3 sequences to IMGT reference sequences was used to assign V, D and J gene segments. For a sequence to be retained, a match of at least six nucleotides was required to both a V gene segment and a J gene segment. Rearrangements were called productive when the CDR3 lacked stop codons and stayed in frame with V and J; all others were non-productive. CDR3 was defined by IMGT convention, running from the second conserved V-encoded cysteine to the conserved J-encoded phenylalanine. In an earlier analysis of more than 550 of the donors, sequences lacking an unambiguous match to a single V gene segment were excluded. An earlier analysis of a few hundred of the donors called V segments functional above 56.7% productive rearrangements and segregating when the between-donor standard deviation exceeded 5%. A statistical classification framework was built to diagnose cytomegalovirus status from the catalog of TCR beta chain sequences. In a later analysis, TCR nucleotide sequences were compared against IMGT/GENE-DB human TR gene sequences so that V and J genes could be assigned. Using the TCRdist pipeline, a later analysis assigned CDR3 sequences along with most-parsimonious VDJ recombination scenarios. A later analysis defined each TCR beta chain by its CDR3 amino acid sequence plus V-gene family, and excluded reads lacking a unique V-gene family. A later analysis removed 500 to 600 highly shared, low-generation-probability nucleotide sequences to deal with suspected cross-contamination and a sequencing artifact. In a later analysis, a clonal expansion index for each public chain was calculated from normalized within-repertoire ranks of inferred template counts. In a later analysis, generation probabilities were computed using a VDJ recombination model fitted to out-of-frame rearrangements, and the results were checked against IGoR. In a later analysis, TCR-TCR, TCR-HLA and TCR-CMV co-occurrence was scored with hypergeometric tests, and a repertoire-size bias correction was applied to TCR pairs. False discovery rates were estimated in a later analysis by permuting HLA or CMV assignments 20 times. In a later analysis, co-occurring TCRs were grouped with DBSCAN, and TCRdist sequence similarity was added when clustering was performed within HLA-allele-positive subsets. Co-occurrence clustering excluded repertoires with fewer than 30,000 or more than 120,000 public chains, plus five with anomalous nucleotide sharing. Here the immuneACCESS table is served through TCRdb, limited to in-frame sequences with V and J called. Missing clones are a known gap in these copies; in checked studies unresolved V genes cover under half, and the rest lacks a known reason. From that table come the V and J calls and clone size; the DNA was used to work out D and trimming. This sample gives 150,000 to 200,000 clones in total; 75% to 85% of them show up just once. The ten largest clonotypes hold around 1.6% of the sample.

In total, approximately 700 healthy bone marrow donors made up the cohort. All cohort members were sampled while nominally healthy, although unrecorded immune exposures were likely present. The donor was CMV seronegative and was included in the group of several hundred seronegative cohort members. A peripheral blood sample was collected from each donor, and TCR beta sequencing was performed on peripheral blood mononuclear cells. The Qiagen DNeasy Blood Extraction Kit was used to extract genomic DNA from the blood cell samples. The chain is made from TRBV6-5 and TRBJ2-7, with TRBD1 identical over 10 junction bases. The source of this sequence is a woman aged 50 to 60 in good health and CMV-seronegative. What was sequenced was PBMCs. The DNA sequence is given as TGTGCCAGTCGCGGAGACAGGGGGCGAGAGCAGTACTTC. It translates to CASRGDRGREQYF.